Described below is a single TCR beta chain sequence and its context. In this sample, this clonotype turned up a few times. No antigen is known for it. No base quality values were provided; no much bigger clone lies one nucleotide off. This record belongs to a study of T-cell memory formation after mild COVID-19 (TCRdb year 2021). Some background on the complete study: TCR sequence clusters from the two donors were found to be largely donor specific. In two donors, T-cell clones that expanded and contracted after mild COVID-19 were followed by sequencing TCRalpha and TCRbeta repertoires longitudinally. Two young, previously healthy adult volunteers, one female and one male, were included in the cohort. Overall study outcomes, separate from this receptor: Clones contracting from day 15 to 85 had balanced CD4/CD8 phenotypes, while a second wave expanding from day 15 to 37 was biased towards CD4+. Contracting CD4+ clones turned up mainly in the CM and EM memory subsets, whereas EMRA was where CD8+ clones were enriched. Some responding clones were detected in pre-infection memory, suggesting pre-existing cross-reactive memory T cells joined the SARS-CoV-2 response. SARS-CoV-2 specificity was not confirmed for the second-wave clones peaking on day 37. The study covered only a couple of mild cases, and larger cohorts including severe cases with pre-infection samples were considered necessary.

The trim is 0 bases for V and 5 bases for J, with a gap of 10 bases between the germline ends. Looking up the germline V gene yields CDR1 MGHRA and CDR2 YSYEKL. Including the terminal cysteine and phenylalanine, the CDR3 comprises 14 residues. Only the CDR3 DNA is retained, 42 bases long and in frame from the first base. TCRdb records Illumina NovaSeq 6000 as the sequencer. TCRalpha and TCRbeta cDNA libraries were constructed by 5'RACE with constant-segment primers, with sample barcodes and unique molecular identifiers being introduced. Trizol reagent was used to extract RNA from every sample. The libraries were amplified in two PCR steps, and the second step added a second sample barcode and Illumina TruSeq adapters. Sequencing of libraries was performed on an Illumina NovaSeq with 2 x 150 bp paired-end reads. In the original analysis: With migec v1.2.7, reads were demultiplexed and then collapsed into UMI-guided consensus sequences. Using mixcr v2.1.11, UMI consensuses were aligned to TRA and TRB V and J templates and then assembled into clonotypes. A clonotype was counted as expanded or contracted only if both edgeR and NoisET called the change significant, with noise models trained on biological replicates. For edgeR calls, the thresholds were a false discovery rate-adjusted p below 0.01 and a log2 fold-change of 1. As an exploratory analysis of dynamics, PCA with hierarchical clustering was applied to max-normalized trajectories of the 1000 most abundant clonotypes. Separately sequenced CD4+ and CD8+ repertoires were used to assign the CD4 or CD8 phenotype of responding clones. The raw public reads went through TCRdb reprocessing: fastp at Q25, MiXCR clone calling, in-frame beta chains kept. Rows merge per CDR3 protein into single entries with the most common DNA and genes. V and J calls and clone size were set by TCRdb, not the authors. This sample is represented by tens of thousands of distinct CDR3 sequences; 14% of them were singletons. The top ten clonotypes cover 31% of the sample.

Ficoll-Paque density gradient centrifugation was the method used to isolate PBMCs. The sequence was collected from an adult woman who had mild COVID-19 (a few samples of this study predate the infection). The sample titles of this study are shuffled in the database, so cell type and time point are left out; the donor was told from shared clones. Sequencing used PBMCs or a T cell subset sorted from them (not recorded which). The chain is encoded by TRBV4-1 joined to TRBJ2-5, with the D segment identity uncertain. Here the CDR3 is given as CASSQDRRTETQYF. The DNA is as follows: TGCGCCAGCAGCCAAGATAGACGGACGGAGACCCAGTACTTC.